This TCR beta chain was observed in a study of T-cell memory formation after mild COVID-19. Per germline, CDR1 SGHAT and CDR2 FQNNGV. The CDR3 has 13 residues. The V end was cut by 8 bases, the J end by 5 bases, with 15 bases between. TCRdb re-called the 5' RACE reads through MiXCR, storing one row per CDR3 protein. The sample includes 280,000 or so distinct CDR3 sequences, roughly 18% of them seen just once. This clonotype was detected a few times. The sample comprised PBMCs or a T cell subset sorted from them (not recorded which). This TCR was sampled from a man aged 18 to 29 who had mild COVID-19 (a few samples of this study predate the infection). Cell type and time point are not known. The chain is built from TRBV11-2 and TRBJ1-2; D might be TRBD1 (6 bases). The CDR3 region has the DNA TGTGCCAGCCGGGGGGCCGGTGAATATGGCTACACCTTC. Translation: CASRGAGEYGYTF.